The 22 T cell receptor beta chains below were found in one sample sequenced in a study of CD4 T cell repertoires in COVID-19. Sequencing was done directly on freshly isolated, uncultured memory T cells. The protocol was immunoSEQ multiplex PCR, while the TCRdb copy is restricted to in-frame clones and leaves out a portion. Of fewer than 25,000 clones listed, about 93% are singletons. This specimen consisted of circulating follicular helper CD4+ T cells (cTfh) from blood, obtained before the COVID-19 pandemic. All receptors derive from a human donor who had COVID-19.

The gene calls are TRBV7-6 and TRBJ1-1; 8 bases align to TRBD1. Looked up from germline, CDR1 is SGHVS and CDR2 is FNYEAQ. With V trimmed by 3 bases and J by 1 base, 1 base remained unmatched. The CDR3 is made up of 14 amino acids. In DNA, the CDR3 is TGTGCCAGCAGCTTCGGACAGGGGAACACTGAAGCTTTCTTT. Residues: CASSFGQGNTEAFF.

The CDR3 loop reads CASSRALDSSYNEQFF. The CDR3 bases are TGTGCCAGCTCCAGAGCTCTTGACAGCTCCTACAATGAGCAGTTCTTC. This chain joins TRBV4-2 and TRBJ2-1, with a possible D match to TRBD1 (5 bases). Germline CDR1 and CDR2: LGHNA and YNFKEQ. The CDR3 consists of 16 residues. V lost 8 bases and J 0 bases, leaving 17 bases between the germline ends.

This clone was detected once. CDR3 region: CASSLPSSSPLHF. In DNA, the CDR3 is TGTGCCAGCAGCTTACCCTCTAGTTCACCCCTCCACTTT. The V and J genes are TRBV7-2 and TRBJ1-6; D uncertain. With 2 bases removed from V and 9 bases from J, the gap between germline ends came to 8 bases. The germline CDR1 and CDR2 sequences are SGHTA and FQGNSA. The CDR3 sequence is 13 residues long.

This chain links TRBV20-1 with TRBJ1-1; no reliable D call. With 5 bases removed from V and 5 bases from J, the gap between germline ends came to 9 bases. The CDR3 is 11 amino acids. Germline values: CDR1 DFQATT, CDR2 SNEGSKA (reference sequence). CDR3 coding DNA: TGCAGTGCTTCATCAGGTACTGAAGCTTTCTTT. Its translation is CSASSGTEAFF.

This sequence joins TRBV6-7 and TRBJ2-7, with TRBD2 matching over 8 bases. TRBV6-7 is an ORF, and what it does is uncertain. V trimming: 0 bases; J trimming: 0 bases; junction bases outside the gene matches: 4. The CDR3 loop spans 16 amino acids. For the CDR3, the DNA is TGTGCCAGCAGTTACTCAATAGCGGGGAGCTCCTACGAGCAGTACTTC. It codes for CASSYSIAGSSYEQYF.

In its sample, this clone was seen a few times. The chain has TRBV5-4 and TRBJ2-2; 9 bases match TRBD1. The V and J ends lost 0 bases and 5 bases, in that order; junction bases with no gene match: 2. Germline values: CDR1 SGHNT, CDR2 YYREEE (reference sequence). The CDR3 runs 15 residues. This CDR3 is CASSLAGQGTGELFF. DNA of the CDR3: TGTGCCAGCAGCTTGGCAGGACAGGGGACCGGGGAGCTGTTTTTT. The full variable domain, with the rest looked up from reference TRBV5-4 and TRBJ2-2, is ETGVTQSPTHLIKTRGQQVTLRCSSQSGHNTVSWYQQALGQGPQFIFQYYREEENGRGNFPPRFSGLQFPNYSSELNVNALELDDSALYLCASSLAGQGTGELFFGEGSRLTVL.

The chain has TRBV28 and TRBJ2-3, with 7 nucleotides matching TRBD1. The V segment lost 2 bases and the J segment 0 bases; nucleotides outside the gene matches: 2. CDR1 is MDHEN, CDR2 SYDVKM, per germline. The CDR3 has 15 residues. CDR3 in DNA: TGTGCCAGCAGTTTACAGGGGGTTAGCACAGATACGCAGTATTTT. Translated: CASSLQGVSTDTQYF.

The CDR3 protein is CASSLRTGGTQYF. The CDR3 bases are TGTGCCAGCAGCTTGCGTACAGGGGGGACCCAGTACTTC. This sequence joins TRBV5-4 and TRBJ2-5; 8 bases match TRBD1. Trimming removed 1 base from V and 7 bases from J; junction bases left unmatched: 3. Per the germline V gene, CDR1 is SGHNT and CDR2 is YYREEE (reference sequence). The CDR3 runs 13 residues.

The chain carries TRBV5-1 and TRBJ2-6, with D possibly matching TRBD2 (5 bases). This CDR3 is built from 17 residues. From germline, CDR1 is SGHRS and CDR2 YFSETQ. Trimming removed 4 bases from V and 3 bases from J, with 17 bases in between. The CDR3 DNA follows: TGCGCCAGCAGCAATCCAAAGGAGGCTCATGGGGCCAACGTCCTGACTTTC. Translating gives CASSNPKEAHGANVLTF.

The chain joins TRBV6-1 to TRBJ2-5; 11 nucleotides agree with TRBD2. CDR3 length: 17 amino acids. With 0 bases clipped from V and 3 bases from J, the junction kept 6 bases outside the gene matches. Germline values: CDR1 MNHNS, CDR2 SASEGT. This chain's CDR3 is CASSEAGIAGGKETQYF. As DNA, the CDR3 is TGTGCCAGCAGTGAAGCCGGAATAGCGGGGGGGAAAGAGACCCAGTACTTC.

The CDR3 sequence: CASSPRTDSPLHF. The CDR3 bases are TGTGCCAGCAGCCCGCGGACAGATTCACCCCTCCACTTT. The chain uses TRBV7-6 and TRBJ1-6; the D gene is possibly TRBD1 (6 bases). Trimming stripped 5 bases from V and 8 bases from J, with 10 bases between. Looked up from germline, CDR1 is SGHVS and CDR2 is FNYEAQ. The CDR3 consists of 13 residues. Full variable domain (outside the CDR3, taken from reference TRBV7-6 and TRBJ1-6): GAGVSQSPRYKVTKRGQDVALRCDPISGHVSLYWYRQALGQGPEFLTYFNYEAQQDKSGLPNDRFSAERPEGSISTLTIQRTEQRDSAMYRCASSPRTDSPLHFGNGTRLTVT.

The chain has TRBV7-8 and TRBJ2-2; TRBD1 matches 7 bases. Germline-derived CDR1 and CDR2 are SGHVS and FQNEAQ. V was pared by 7 bases and J by 2 bases, with 4 bases of the junction left unmatched. This CDR3 has 14 amino acids. The CDR3 DNA reads as TGTGCCAGCACCCGGACAGGAAACACCGGGGAGCTGTTTTTT. It encodes CASTRTGNTGELFF.

This chain links TRBV5-5 with TRBJ2-7; 11 bases are a match to TRBD1. Germline loops: CDR1 SGHKS, CDR2 YYEKEE (reference sequence). The trim removed 1 base at V and 6 bases at J, leaving 3 bases unmatched. The CDR3 consists of 14 residues. The CDR3 loop reads CASSLRTGGAEQYF. The CDR3 DNA reads TGTGCCAGCAGCTTGAGGACAGGGGGCGCCGAGCAGTACTTC.

The chain combines TRBV5-6 with TRBJ2-5; weak D call: TRBD2 (6 bases). Trimming removed 6 bases from V and 1 base from J, with 19 bases in between. Germline V gene lookup returns CDR1 SGHDT and CDR2 YYEEEE. There are 16 residues in the CDR3. The CDR3 is CASTLGGPRPQETQYF. CDR3 nucleotide sequence: TGTGCCAGCACTCTCGGGGGACCTCGCCCCCAAGAGACCCAGTACTTC. Drawing the rest from reference TRBV5-6 and TRBJ2-5, the complete variable domain is DAGVTQSPTHLIKTRGQQVTLRCSPKSGHDTVSWYQQALGQGPQFIFQYYEEEERQRGNFPDRFSGHQFPNYSSELNVNALLLGDSALYLCASTLGGPRPQETQYFGPGTRLLVL.

The chain links TRBV18 to TRBJ2-5; D possibly corresponds to TRBD2 (6 bases). Germline V gene data show CDR1 as KGHSH and CDR2 as LQKENI. This CDR3 contains 15 residues. Deletions cut 1 base from V and 4 bases from J, with 13 bases between. The CDR3 sequence: CASSPLPGLLETQYF. In nucleotides, the CDR3 is TGTGCCAGCTCACCACTCCCGGGACTCCTAGAGACCCAGTACTTC.

This clone has just one count. V and J are TRBV6-1 and TRBJ1-1, with D perhaps matching TRBD1 (5 bases). CDR3 length: 12 residues. V lost 1 base to trimming and J lost 8 bases, with 8 bases between them. CDR1 is MNHNS and CDR2 is SASEGT in the germline V gene. CDR3 amino acids: CASSEGAGEAFF. The CDR3 bases are TGTGCCAGCAGTGAAGGAGCAGGGGAAGCTTTCTTT.

The V and J genes are TRBV18 and TRBJ2-3; the D is unclear. Trimming cost V 3 bases and J 0 bases, with 10 bases left between them. Germline V gene lookup returns CDR1 KGHSH and CDR2 LQKENI. This CDR3 contains 15 residues. CDR3 residues: CASSPTGRSTDTQYF. The CDR3 nucleotides are TGTGCCAGCTCACCGACGGGTAGGAGCACAGATACGCAGTATTTT.

The genes are TRBV19 and TRBJ2-3, with D uncertain. The germline CDR1 and CDR2 sequences are LNHDA and SQIVND (reference sequence). The CDR3 loop spans 15 amino acids. With 0 bases removed from V and 4 bases from J, the gap between germline ends came to 11 bases. The CDR3 spells CASSIDLPRSDTQYF. The DNA for the CDR3 is TGTGCCAGTAGTATAGATCTCCCTAGGTCAGATACGCAGTATTTT. The entire variable domain, with the rest obtained from reference TRBV19 and TRBJ2-3, is as follows: DGGITQSPKYLFRKEGQNVTLSCEQNLNHDAMYWYRQDPGQGLRLIYYSQIVNDFQKGDIAEGYSVSREKKESFPLTVTSAQKNPTAFYLCASSIDLPRSDTQYFGPGTRLTVL.

This clone was picked up a small number of times. This rearrangement joins TRBV12-5 to TRBJ2-2; 7 bases fit TRBD1. CDR1 and CDR2 (germline): LGHNT, FRNRAP. V dropped 1 base and J dropped 5; count of bases not matched to a gene: 4. The CDR3 contains 15 residues. Here the CDR3 DNA reads TGTGCTAGTGGTTTGGAGGGGGCAGGGACCGGGGAGCTGTTTTTT. Protein product: CASGLEGAGTGELFF.

The sample holds one count of this clone. V usage is TRBV5-6 and J usage is TRBJ1-1, with D perhaps matching TRBD1 (5 bases). The CDR3 is made up of 13 amino acids. V was cut by 4 bases and J by 10 bases, with 17 bases left in between. The germline CDR1 and CDR2 sequences are SGHDT and YYEEEE. This chain's CDR3 is CASSPGVSPGAFF. In DNA, the CDR3 is TGTGCCAGCAGCCCGGGGGTCTCTCCGGGAGCTTTCTTT.

The genes are TRBV12-5 and TRBJ1-1; possibly TRBD1 for D (6 bases). CDR1 and CDR2 (germline): LGHNT, FRNRAP. This CDR3 is 16 amino acids long. Trimming took off 1 base at V and 4 bases at J, with 16 bases between the two ends. CDR3 nucleotide sequence: TGTGCTAGTGGTTTGGCCGTACAGGGTTGGGGCACTGAAGCTTTCTTT. This encodes CASGLAVQGWGTEAFF.

The rearrangement links TRBV27 to TRBJ1-5; 8 bases fit TRBD1. The CDR3 contains 14 residues. The V and J ends lost 6 bases and 2 bases, in that order; junction bases with no gene match: 3. Germline V gives CDR1 MNHEY, CDR2 SMNVEV (reference sequence). CDR3 sequence (DNA): TGTGCCAGCAGCCTACAGGGGGGCAATCAGCCCCAGCATTTT. It specifies CASSLQGGNQPQHF.